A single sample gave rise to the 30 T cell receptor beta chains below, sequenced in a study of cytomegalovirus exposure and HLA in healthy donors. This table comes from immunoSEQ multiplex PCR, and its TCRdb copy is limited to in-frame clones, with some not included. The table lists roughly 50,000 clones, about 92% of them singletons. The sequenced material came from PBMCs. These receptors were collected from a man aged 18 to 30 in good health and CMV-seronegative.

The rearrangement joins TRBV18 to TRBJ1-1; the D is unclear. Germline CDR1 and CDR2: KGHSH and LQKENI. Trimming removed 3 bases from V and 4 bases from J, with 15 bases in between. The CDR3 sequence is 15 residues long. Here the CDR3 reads CASSPWGGPVTEAFF. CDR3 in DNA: TGTGCCAGCTCACCTTGGGGAGGGCCGGTCACTGAAGCTTTCTTT.

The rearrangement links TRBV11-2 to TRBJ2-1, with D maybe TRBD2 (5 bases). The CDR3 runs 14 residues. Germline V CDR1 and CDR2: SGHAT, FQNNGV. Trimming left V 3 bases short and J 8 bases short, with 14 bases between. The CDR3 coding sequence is TGTGCCAGCAGCTTCGGGGTACGATATGATGAGCAGTTCTTC. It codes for CASSFGVRYDEQFF.

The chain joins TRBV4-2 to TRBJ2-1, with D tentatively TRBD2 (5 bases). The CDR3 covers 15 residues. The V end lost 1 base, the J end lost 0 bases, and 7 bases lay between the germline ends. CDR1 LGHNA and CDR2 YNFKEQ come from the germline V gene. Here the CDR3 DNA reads TGTGCCAGCAGCCAAGGTGGGAGCTCCTACAATGAGCAGTTCTTC. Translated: CASSQGGSSYNEQFF.

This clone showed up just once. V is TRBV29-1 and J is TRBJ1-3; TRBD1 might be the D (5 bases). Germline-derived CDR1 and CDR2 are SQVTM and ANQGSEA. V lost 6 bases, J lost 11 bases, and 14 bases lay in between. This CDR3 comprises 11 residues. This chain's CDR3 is CSVDTGGPIYF. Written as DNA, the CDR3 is TGCAGCGTGGACACAGGTGGTCCCATATATTTT.

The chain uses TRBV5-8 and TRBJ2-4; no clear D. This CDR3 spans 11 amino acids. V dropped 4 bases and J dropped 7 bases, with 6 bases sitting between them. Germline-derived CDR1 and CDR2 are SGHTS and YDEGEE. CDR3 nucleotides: TGTGCCAGCAGCCTTCCTAACATTCAGTACTTC. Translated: CASSLPNIQYF.

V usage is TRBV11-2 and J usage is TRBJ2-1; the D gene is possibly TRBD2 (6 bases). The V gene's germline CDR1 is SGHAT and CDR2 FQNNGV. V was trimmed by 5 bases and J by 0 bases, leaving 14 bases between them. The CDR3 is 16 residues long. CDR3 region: CASSPQTGGSYNEQFF. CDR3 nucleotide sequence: TGTGCCAGCAGCCCCCAGACCGGGGGCTCCTACAATGAGCAGTTCTTC.

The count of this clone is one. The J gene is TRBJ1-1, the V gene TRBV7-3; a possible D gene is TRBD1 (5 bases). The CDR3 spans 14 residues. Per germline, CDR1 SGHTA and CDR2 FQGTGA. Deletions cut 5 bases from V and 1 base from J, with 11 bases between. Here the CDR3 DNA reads TGTGCCAGCAGCCTTATCGGGGGGAACACTGAAGCTTTCTTT. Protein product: CASSLIGGNTEAFF.

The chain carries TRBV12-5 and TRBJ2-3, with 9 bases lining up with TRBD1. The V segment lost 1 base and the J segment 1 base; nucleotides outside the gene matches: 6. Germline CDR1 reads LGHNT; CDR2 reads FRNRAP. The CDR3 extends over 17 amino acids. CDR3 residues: CASGLGTGAPGTDTQYF. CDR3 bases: TGTGCTAGTGGTTTGGGGACAGGGGCCCCAGGCACAGATACGCAGTATTTT.

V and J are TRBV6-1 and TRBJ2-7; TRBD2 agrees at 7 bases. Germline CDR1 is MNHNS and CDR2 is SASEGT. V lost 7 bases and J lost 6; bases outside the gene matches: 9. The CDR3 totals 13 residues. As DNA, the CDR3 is TGTGCCAGCACCCTTGGGAGGGGCCGCGAGCAGTACTTC. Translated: CASTLGRGREQYF.

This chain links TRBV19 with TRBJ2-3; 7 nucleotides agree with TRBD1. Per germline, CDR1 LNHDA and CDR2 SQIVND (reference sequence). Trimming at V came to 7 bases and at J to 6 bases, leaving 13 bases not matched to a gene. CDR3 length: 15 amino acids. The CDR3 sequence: CASNARQGMFDTQYF. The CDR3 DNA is TGTGCCAGTAACGCCCGACAGGGAATGTTTGATACGCAGTATTTT.

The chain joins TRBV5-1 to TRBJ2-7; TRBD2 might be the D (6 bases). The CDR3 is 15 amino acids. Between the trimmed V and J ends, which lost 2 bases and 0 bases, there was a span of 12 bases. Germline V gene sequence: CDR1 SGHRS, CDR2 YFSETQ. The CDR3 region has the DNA TGCGCCAGCAGCTTTAGCGGAGAGGGCTCCTACGAGCAGTACTTC. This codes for CASSFSGEGSYEQYF.

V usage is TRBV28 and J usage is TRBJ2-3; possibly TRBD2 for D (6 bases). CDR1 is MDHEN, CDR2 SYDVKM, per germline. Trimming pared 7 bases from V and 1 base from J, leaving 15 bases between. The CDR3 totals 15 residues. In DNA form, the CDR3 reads TGTGCCAGCACTGTAGGGGCTAGCGGCACAGATACGCAGTATTTT. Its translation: CASTVGASGTDTQYF.

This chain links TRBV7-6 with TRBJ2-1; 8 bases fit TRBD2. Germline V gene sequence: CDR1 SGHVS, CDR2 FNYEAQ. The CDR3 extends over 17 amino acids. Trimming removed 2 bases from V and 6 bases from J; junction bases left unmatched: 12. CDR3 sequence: CASSLSRAGGISNEQFF. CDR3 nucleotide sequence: TGTGCCAGCAGCTTAAGTAGGGCGGGAGGAATCTCCAATGAGCAGTTCTTC. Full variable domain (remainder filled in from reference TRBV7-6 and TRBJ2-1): GAGVSQSPRYKVTKRGQDVALRCDPISGHVSLYWYRQALGQGPEFLTYFNYEAQQDKSGLPNDRFSAERPEGSISTLTIQRTEQRDSAMYRCASSLSRAGGISNEQFFGPGTRLTVL.

CDR3 sequence: CASSQSIAGYTDTQYF. As DNA, the CDR3 is TGCGCCAGCAGCCAATCGATAGCGGGTTACACAGATACGCAGTATTTT. The gene calls are TRBV4-1 and TRBJ2-3; 7 bases are a match to TRBD2. The germline gives CDR1 MGHRA, CDR2 YSYEKL. The CDR3 covers 16 residues. Trimming took 2 bases from V and 2 from J; bases not matched to a gene: 7.

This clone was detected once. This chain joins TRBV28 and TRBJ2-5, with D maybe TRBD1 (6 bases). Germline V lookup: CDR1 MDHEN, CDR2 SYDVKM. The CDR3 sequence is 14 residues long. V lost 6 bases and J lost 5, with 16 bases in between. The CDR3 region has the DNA TGTGCCAGCAGCCCCAGACAGGATTGGGAGACCCAGTACTTC. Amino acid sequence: CASSPRQDWETQYF.

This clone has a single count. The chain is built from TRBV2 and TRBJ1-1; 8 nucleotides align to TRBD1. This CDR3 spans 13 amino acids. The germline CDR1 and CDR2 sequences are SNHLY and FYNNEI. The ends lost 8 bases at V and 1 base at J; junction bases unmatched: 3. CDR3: CASAGTGNTEAFF. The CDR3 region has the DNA TGTGCCAGCGCCGGGACAGGGAACACTGAAGCTTTCTTT.

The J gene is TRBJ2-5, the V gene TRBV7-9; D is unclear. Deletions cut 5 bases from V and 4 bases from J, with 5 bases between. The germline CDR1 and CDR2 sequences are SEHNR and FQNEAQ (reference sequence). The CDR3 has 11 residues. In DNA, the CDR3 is TGTGCCAGCAGCCCGGGAGAGACCCAGTACTTC. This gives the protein CASSPGETQYF.

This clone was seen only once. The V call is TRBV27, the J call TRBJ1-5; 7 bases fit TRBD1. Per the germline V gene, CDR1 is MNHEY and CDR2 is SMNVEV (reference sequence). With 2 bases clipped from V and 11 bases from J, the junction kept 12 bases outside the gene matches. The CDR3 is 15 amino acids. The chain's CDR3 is CASSLKGQHGGTQHF. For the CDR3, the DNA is TGTGCCAGCAGTTTAAAGGGACAGCACGGCGGGACCCAGCATTTT.

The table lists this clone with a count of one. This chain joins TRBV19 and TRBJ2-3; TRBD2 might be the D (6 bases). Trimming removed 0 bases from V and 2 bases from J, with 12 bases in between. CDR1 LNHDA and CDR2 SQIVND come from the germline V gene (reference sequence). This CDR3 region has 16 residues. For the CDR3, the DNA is TGTGCCAGTAGTATAGATCGTGGCGGGGTCACAGATACGCAGTATTTT. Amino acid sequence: CASSIDRGGVTDTQYF.

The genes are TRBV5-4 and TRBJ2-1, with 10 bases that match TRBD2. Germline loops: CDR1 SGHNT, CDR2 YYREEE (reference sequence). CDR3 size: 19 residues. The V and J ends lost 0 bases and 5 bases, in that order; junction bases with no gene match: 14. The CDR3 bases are TGTGCCAGCAGCTTGGGGTATCCCCTAGCGGGAGCGTCGGACAATGAGCAGTTCTTC. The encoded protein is CASSLGYPLAGASDNEQFF.

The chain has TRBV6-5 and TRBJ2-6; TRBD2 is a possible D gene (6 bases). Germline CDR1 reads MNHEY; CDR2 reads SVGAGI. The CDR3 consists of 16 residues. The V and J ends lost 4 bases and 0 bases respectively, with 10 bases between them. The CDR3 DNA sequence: TGTGCCAGCAGTTCCGACGGGAGCTCTGGGGCCAACGTCCTGACTTTC. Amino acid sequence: CASSSDGSSGANVLTF.

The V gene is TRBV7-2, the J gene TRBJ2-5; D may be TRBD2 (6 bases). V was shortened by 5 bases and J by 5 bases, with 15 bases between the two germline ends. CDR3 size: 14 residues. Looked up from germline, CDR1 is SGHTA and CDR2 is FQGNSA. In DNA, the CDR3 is TGTGCCAGCAGCCCAAGGCGGGAAGGGGAGACCCAGTACTTC. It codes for CASSPRREGETQYF.

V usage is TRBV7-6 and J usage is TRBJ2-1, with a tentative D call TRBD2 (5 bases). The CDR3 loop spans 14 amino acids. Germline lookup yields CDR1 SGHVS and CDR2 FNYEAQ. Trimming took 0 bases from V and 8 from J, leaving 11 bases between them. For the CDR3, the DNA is TGTGCCAGCAGCTTAGCGGGAGAGGTCGATGAGCAGTTCTTC. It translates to CASSLAGEVDEQFF.

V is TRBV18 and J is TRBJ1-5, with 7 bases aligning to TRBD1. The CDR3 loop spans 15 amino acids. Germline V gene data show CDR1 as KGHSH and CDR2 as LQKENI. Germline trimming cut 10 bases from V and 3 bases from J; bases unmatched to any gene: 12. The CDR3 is CATSQGTEDNQPQHF. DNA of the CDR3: TGTGCCACCAGTCAAGGGACAGAAGACAATCAGCCCCAGCATTTT.

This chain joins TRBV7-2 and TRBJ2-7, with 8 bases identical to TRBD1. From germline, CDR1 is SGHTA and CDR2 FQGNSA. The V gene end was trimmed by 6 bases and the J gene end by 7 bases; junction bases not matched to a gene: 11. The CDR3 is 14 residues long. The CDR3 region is CASRLRQGAWEQYF. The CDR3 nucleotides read TGTGCCAGCAGGTTAAGGCAGGGGGCTTGGGAGCAGTACTTC.

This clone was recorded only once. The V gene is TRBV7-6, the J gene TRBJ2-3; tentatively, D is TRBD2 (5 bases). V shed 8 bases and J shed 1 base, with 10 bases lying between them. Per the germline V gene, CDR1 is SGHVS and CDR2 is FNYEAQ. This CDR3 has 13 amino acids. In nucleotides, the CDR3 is TGTGCCAGCGGGAGATGGGGCACAGATACGCAGTATTTT. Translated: CASGRWGTDTQYF.

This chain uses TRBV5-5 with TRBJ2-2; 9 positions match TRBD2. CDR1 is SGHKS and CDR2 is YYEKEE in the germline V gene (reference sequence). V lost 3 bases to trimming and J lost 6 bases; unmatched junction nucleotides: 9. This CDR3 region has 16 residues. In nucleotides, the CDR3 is TGTGCCAGCAGCTCCGTCCTTGCGGGAGGGGCCGGGGAGCTGTTTTTT. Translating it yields CASSSVLAGGAGELFF.

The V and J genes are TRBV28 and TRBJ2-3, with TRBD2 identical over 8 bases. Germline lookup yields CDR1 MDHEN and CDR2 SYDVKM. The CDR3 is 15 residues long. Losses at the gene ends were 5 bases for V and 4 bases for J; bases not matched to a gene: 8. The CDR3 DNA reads TGTGCCAGCAGTCAGCGGACTAGCTTGGCAGATACGCAGTATTTT. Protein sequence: CASSQRTSLADTQYF.

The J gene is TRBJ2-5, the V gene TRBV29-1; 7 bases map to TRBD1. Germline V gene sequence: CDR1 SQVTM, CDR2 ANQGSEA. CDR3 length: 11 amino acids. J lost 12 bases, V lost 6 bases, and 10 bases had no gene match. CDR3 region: CSVDKTGQKYF. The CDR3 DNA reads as TGCAGCGTCGATAAAACGGGACAGAAGTACTTC.

The CDR3 DNA reads as TGTGCCTGGGGGGGTTTGGGAGGTGAGCAAGAGACCCAGTACTTC. This codes for CAWGGLGGEQETQYF. This chain connects TRBV30 to TRBJ2-5, with D maybe TRBD2 (6 bases). CDR1 is GTSNPN, CDR2 SVGIG, per germline (reference sequence). Trimming removed 5 bases at V and 2 bases at J, with 18 bases between. The CDR3 sequence is 15 residues long.